The following is a T cell receptor (beta chain) sequence with its context. The clone's antigen remains unknown. Base qualities were left out, and no much larger clone turns up one base away. The library was made by the immunoSEQ multiplex PCR assay. For the multiplex PCR, a mixture combining 60 forward primers for TCR Vbeta segments and 13 reverse primers for TCR Jbeta segments was used. The CDR3 region of rearranged TCR beta genes was amplified from genomic DNA with a multiplex PCR assay. The amplified TCR beta libraries were sequenced on the Illumina HiSeq System as 87-base-pair reads. In the source study's methods: Across the roughly 700 repertoires, a later analysis counted tens of millions of unique TCR beta chains, around 10 million of which were shared by at least two donors. Raw reads were error-corrected and collapsed into unique sequences with a nearest-neighbor algorithm that merged closely related sequences to remove PCR and sequencing errors. Alignment of CDR3 sequences to IMGT reference sequences was used to assign V, D and J gene segments. For a sequence to be retained, a match of at least six nucleotides was required to both a V gene segment and a J gene segment. Rearrangements were classified as productive when the CDR3 lacked stop codons and remained in frame with V and J, and all other rearrangements were classified as non-productive. CDR3 was defined by IMGT convention, running from the second conserved V-encoded cysteine to the conserved J-encoded phenylalanine. The earlier analysis of about 560 of the donors excluded any sequence lacking an unambiguous match to a single V gene segment. An earlier analysis of under 750 of the donors called V segments functional above 56.7% productive rearrangements and segregating when the between-donor standard deviation exceeded 5%. A statistical classification framework was developed to diagnose cytomegalovirus status using the catalog of TCR beta chain sequences. In a later analysis, V and J genes were assigned by comparing TCR nucleotide sequences against IMGT/GENE-DB human TR gene sequences. In a later analysis, CDR3 sequences and most-parsimonious VDJ recombination scenarios were assigned using the TCRdist pipeline. In a later analysis, each TCR beta chain was defined by its CDR3 amino acid sequence together with its V-gene family, and reads without a unique V-gene family were excluded. As a way to deal with suspected cross-contamination and a sequencing artifact, a later analysis dropped over 550 nucleotide sequences that were highly shared and had low generation probability. For each public chain, a later analysis derived a clonal expansion index from normalized ranks of inferred template counts within each repertoire. Generation probabilities in a later analysis came from a VDJ recombination model fitted to out-of-frame rearrangements, and those results were checked against IGoR. In a later analysis, hypergeometric tests were used to score TCR-TCR, TCR-HLA and TCR-CMV co-occurrence, with a repertoire-size bias correction applied to TCR pairs. In a later analysis, false discovery rates were estimated by permuting HLA or CMV assignments 20 times. In a later analysis, co-occurring TCRs were grouped using DBSCAN, and TCRdist sequence similarity was added for clustering within HLA-allele-positive subsets. Repertoires with fewer than 30,000 or more than 120,000 public chains were left out of co-occurrence clustering, as were roughly five repertoires with anomalous nucleotide sharing. This is the immuneACCESS table as TCRdb keeps it, with only in-frame sequences that have V and J called. A part of the clones is gone; compared with another copy, unresolved V genes explain less than half, and the rest is unexplained. V and J calls and clone size are copied from that table; D and trimming were computed from the DNA. This sample has more than 85,000 clones in its table, and almost 75% of those were observed once. Of the sample, 8.4% is held by the ten largest clones.

This sample is drawn from a study of cytomegalovirus exposure and HLA in healthy donors (dated by TCRdb to between 2016 and 2019). In terms of the full investigation: An earlier analysis of 587 of the donors reported 250 to 300 Gb of sequence data and about 120 million unique TCR beta sequences obtained from about 179 million T cells. An early release covering around 630 HLA-typed donors comprised 300 to 350 gigabases of sequencing data and tens of millions of unique TCR sequences. Of the roughly 400 genotyped donors, 65% to 90% fell in the genetic ancestry cluster associated with self-reported Caucasian donors. The study was designed to test whether signatures of past pathogen exposure could be identified by cataloging public T cell receptors. The study used immunosequencing to profile the T cell repertoires of approximately 630 subjects and linked those repertoires to cytomegalovirus serostatus. In addition to the first cohort of approximately 670 subjects, a separate validation cohort of about 120 different subjects was used. The study combined high-throughput TCR immunosequencing, statistical association of individual TCRs with disease status, and machine learning to predict cytomegalovirus infection status. In a later analysis, previously published TCR beta repertoires from fewer than 750 donors were re-analyzed and high-resolution HLA genotyping was added so that TCR occurrence patterns could be studied. In the later analysis, no new phenotypic data were used to find candidate immune exposures; instead, reliance was placed on TCR beta sequences and their occurrence across donors. An earlier analysis of some 500 of the donors used high-throughput TCR beta sequencing to judge whether each TCR beta V gene segment behaved as functional or pseudogenic. Donor age, sex, ethnicity and CMV serostatus were compiled alongside the repertoire data. In a later genetic analysis, genome-wide SNP genotypes for about three fifths of the 666 donors were used, and that subset was treated as a discovery cohort. Every discovery cohort repertoire had been produced on one sequencing platform. Class I and class II HLA loci were covered by the typing at four-digit resolution. Typing coverage differed by locus: A, B, C, DRB1 and DQB1 were typed in roughly 620-640 donors, DQA1 in about 550, DPA1 in 606, and DPB1 in approximately 450. Because of strong linkage in the cohort, four to six DR-DQ haplotypes were treated as single units for association and clustering. Among almost 400 genotyped donors of the cohort, an average of about 240,000 unique TCR beta nucleotide sequences were sequenced per donor, roughly 20% of them non-productive.

The paper as a whole reports these results and caveats: At a false discovery rate of 0.05, a later analysis linked fewer than 20,000 TCR beta sequences to specific HLA alleles. A later analysis reported that several top co-occurrence clusters appeared linked to parvovirus B19, influenza, CMV and Epstein-Barr virus. Assigning TCR associations to individual alleles was difficult when HLA alleles, especially DR and DQ, strongly co-occurred. For the cohort, immune exposure information was limited to CMV serostatus. A later genetic analysis associated a missense DCLRE1C variant with V-gene and J-gene trimming of TCR beta chains, and an independent cohort replicated the association. In a later genetic analysis, fewer N-insertions in productive TCRs were reported among donors in an Asian-associated ancestry cluster than the roughly 710-donor mean. A total of 164 TCR beta chains were listed by the study as associated with cytomegalovirus. Most TCR sequences were observed very rarely across donors, whereas some public TCRs were present in many individuals. The sequencing pipeline was judged likely to have produced a cluster of highly shared sequence variants as a technical artifact. Roughly uniform sequencing depth across donors was assumed in presence/absence analyses, although this assumption may not hold. The classifier was reported to diagnose cytomegalovirus status with high specificity and sensitivity in both the original cohort and the validation cohort. Correlated functional status among segregating V segments might reflect linkage disequilibrium, but an unknown experimental factor could not be ruled out. The authors suggested that the approach could potentially be extended to other disease states and immunological phenotypes. Most CMV-associated TCR beta chains appeared to be HLA-restricted in a later analysis, and the HLA associations seemed to be driven largely by CMV exposure. A few of the identified cytomegalovirus-associated TCR beta chains were confirmed in vitro to be specific for cytomegalovirus antigens. In a later analysis, TCR association rates were found to vary across HLA loci, with the most associated TCRs seen for DRB1 alleles and the fewest for HLA-C alleles. Broadly in line with IMGT annotations, most TCR beta V segments showed up in productive rearrangements about 87% or about 30% of the time in an earlier analysis of approximately 640 of the donors. Only TCR beta chains were sequenced in this cohort, and the absence of alpha or paired-chain data limited detectable features. HLA typing was unavailable for some donors at each locus, so association tests used only the typed subset. Compared with equally common non-associated chains, HLA-associated TCR beta chains in a later analysis were more clonally expanded and had lower generation probabilities. A further reported finding was that TCR beta sequences accurately predicted the HLA-A and HLA-B alleles for most subjects in the first cohort. Because counts were too low, fewer than 20 rarely observed V segments, including chromosome 9 orphons, were excluded from the earlier analysis of 587 of the donors.

The cohort was made up of around 720 healthy bone marrow donors. At the time of sampling, every cohort member was nominally healthy, though immune exposures that went unrecorded were likely present. The donor was CMV seronegative and belonged to the group of 352 seronegative cohort members. Every donor gave a peripheral blood sample, and the peripheral blood mononuclear cells from that sample were used for TCR beta sequencing. The Qiagen DNeasy Blood Extraction Kit was used to extract genomic DNA from the blood cell samples. The TCR comes from a man between 40 and 49 years old in good health and CMV-seronegative. The specimen was PBMCs.

The bases are TGTGCCAGCAGCTCACAGGGGGCTGGTGGGGAGACCCAGTACTTC. Translated, this is CASSSQGAGGETQYF. The chain is assembled from TRBV7-3 and TRBJ2-5; TRBD1 aligns with 9 central bases. The germline V gene specifies SGHTA as CDR1 and FQGTGA as CDR2. Ends trimmed: V by 4 bases, J by 5 bases; bases unmatched to a gene: 8. Counted from cysteine to phenylalanine, this CDR3 has 15 amino acids. The sequence is cut down to CDR3 DNA, 45 bases in frame from base 1.